This is a list of T cell receptor beta chains from one sample in a study of CD8+ T cells in alopecia areata. Assay: immunoSEQ multiplex PCR; the TCRdb copy retains only in-frame clones and omits some. The table has under 200,000 clones, around 60% seen once. This material consisted of CD4+ T cells sorted from blood, taken at week 24, from a patient treated with tofacitinib. The receptors come from a human donor with alopecia areata. Each CDR3 is given with its conserved first and last residue. D genes are given only for firm matches. Clone size is shown for a subset of rows, as once, few, many or a class of expanded clone.

V: TRBV6-1
size: .
J: TRBJ2-3
D: TRBD2
CDR3: CASSGGTSGSDTQYF
DNA: TGTGCCAGCAGTGGGGGGACTAGCGGCTCAGATACGCAGTATTTT

V: TRBV28
size: .
J: TRBJ2-7
D: TRBD1
CDR3: CASVGQESYEQYF
DNA: TGTGCCAGTGTCGGACAGGAATCCTACGAGCAGTACTTC

V: TRBV7-2
size: few
J: TRBJ2-5
D: .
CDR3: CASSLSSGRETQYF
DNA: TGTGCCAGCAGCTTAAGTAGCGGAAGGGAGACCCAGTACTTC

V: TRBV29-1
size: .
J: TRBJ1-1
D: .
CDR3: CSVEPTWDTEAFF
DNA: TGCAGCGTTGAGCCAACCTGGGATACTGAAGCTTTCTTT

V: TRBV6-6
size: .
J: TRBJ2-7
D: .
CDR3: CASSYGYPTYEQYF
DNA: TGTGCCAGCAGTTACGGGTACCCAACCTACGAGCAGTACTTC

V: TRBV6-1
size: .
J: TRBJ1-2
D: TRBD1
CDR3: CASRGQVDYGYTF
DNA: TGTGCCAGCAGGGGACAGGTCGACTATGGCTACACCTTC

V: TRBV2
size: .
J: TRBJ2-5
D: .
CDR3: CASSVVMPQETQYF
DNA: TGTGCCAGCAGTGTCGTAATGCCACAAGAGACCCAGTACTTC

V: TRBV5-8
size: many
J: TRBJ1-2
D: .
CDR3: CASSSQRRGFTF
DNA: TGTGCCAGCAGCTCCCAGAGGCGGGGTTTCACCTTC

V: TRBV27
size: once
J: TRBJ1-2
D: .
CDR3: CASSLRGGRIDYGYTF
DNA: TGTGCCAGCAGTTTAAGAGGGGGGCGTATAGACTATGGCTACACCTTC

V: TRBV5-1
size: .
J: TRBJ2-3
D: .
CDR3: CASSLPRGDTDTQYF
DNA: TGCGCCAGCAGCTTGCCGCGGGGTGACACAGATACGCAGTATTTT

V: TRBV19
size: .
J: TRBJ2-5
D: TRBD1
CDR3: CASRLRTGGSETQYF
DNA: TGTGCCAGCAGACTCCGGACAGGGGGCTCTGAGACCCAGTACTTC

V: TRBV29-1
size: .
J: TRBJ1-2
D: .
CDR3: CSVEDRQVNSYTF
DNA: TGCAGCGTTGAAGATCGGCAGGTAAACAGCTACACCTTC

V: TRBV6-5
size: many
J: TRBJ2-2
D: .
CDR3: CASSYPTSVGTGELFF
DNA: TGTGCCAGCAGTTACCCGACGAGCGTAGGAACCGGGGAGCTGTTTTTT

V: TRBV29-1
size: .
J: TRBJ1-2
D: TRBD1
CDR3: CSVEEGTGAAGYTF
DNA: TGCAGCGTTGAAGAAGGAACAGGGGCTGCTGGCTACACCTTC

V: TRBV7-3
size: .
J: TRBJ1-1
D: .
CDR3: CASSLEGNTEAFF
DNA: TGTGCCAGCAGCTTAGAAGGGAACACTGAAGCTTTCTTT

V: TRBV25-1
size: few
J: TRBJ2-5
D: .
CDR3: CASTPPGVETQYF
DNA: TGTGCCAGCACACCTCCAGGGGTAGAGACCCAGTACTTC

V: TRBV27
size: .
J: TRBJ1-2
D: .
CDR3: CASSPYPGSYGYTF
DNA: TGTGCCAGCAGCCCATACCCAGGGAGCTATGGCTACACCTTC

V: TRBV29-1
size: .
J: TRBJ1-3
D: .
CDR3: CSVGSTGNTIYF
DNA: TGCAGCGTCGGTAGTACTGGAAACACCATATATTTT

V: TRBV4-1
size: few
J: TRBJ1-2
D: .
CDR3: CASSQDLVAPGDYGYTF
DNA: TGCGCCAGCAGCCAAGATTTAGTGGCACCAGGCGACTATGGCTACACCTTC

V: TRBV7-8
size: .
J: TRBJ1-2
D: .
CDR3: CASSLGQGVIGYTF
DNA: TGTGCCAGCAGCTTAGGTCAGGGTGTTATTGGCTACACCTTC

V: TRBV29-1
size: .
J: TRBJ2-2
D: .
CDR3: CSAAGLAIPGELFF
DNA: TGCAGCGCCGCGGGTCTAGCAATCCCCGGGGAGCTGTTTTTT

V: TRBV13
size: .
J: TRBJ2-7
D: .
CDR3: CASSPRLQGHEQYF
DNA: TGTGCCAGCAGCCCCCGGTTGCAGGGTCACGAGCAGTACTTC

V: TRBV4-1
size: .
J: TRBJ2-2
D: .
CDR3: CASSQGWWQNTGELFF
DNA: TGCGCCAGCAGCCAGGGGTGGTGGCAGAACACCGGGGAGCTGTTTTTT

V: TRBV30
size: few
J: TRBJ1-4
D: TRBD1
CDR3: CACMSGTGREKLFF
DNA: TGTGCCTGCATGTCCGGGACAGGGAGGGAAAAACTGTTTTTT

V: TRBV18
size: few
J: TRBJ2-7
D: .
CDR3: CASSQANSYEQYF
DNA: TGTGCCAGCTCCCAGGCCAACTCCTACGAGCAGTACTTC

V: TRBV2
size: .
J: TRBJ1-1
D: .
CDR3: CASTRQSNTEAFF
DNA: TGTGCCAGCACCAGGCAATCGAACACTGAAGCTTTCTTT

V: TRBV11-2
size: .
J: TRBJ2-3
D: TRBD2
CDR3: CASSFSGARTDTQYF
DNA: TGTGCCAGCAGCTTCAGCGGGGCGCGCACAGATACGCAGTATTTT

V: TRBV9
size: .
J: TRBJ2-5
D: .
CDR3: CASSVAIGEETQYF
DNA: TGTGCCAGCAGCGTAGCTATAGGGGAAGAGACCCAGTACTTC

V: TRBV10-3
size: few
J: TRBJ1-2
D: .
CDR3: CAISEGPGYGYTF
DNA: TGTGCCATCAGTGAAGGACCCGGTTATGGCTACACCTTC

V: TRBV29-1
size: few
J: TRBJ2-3
D: TRBD2
CDR3: CSVESTSGGRGTQYF
DNA: TGCAGCGTTGAGTCTACTAGCGGGGGCAGGGGTACGCAGTATTTT

V: TRBV9
size: .
J: TRBJ2-6
D: .
CDR3: CASSVGGSGANVLTF
DNA: TGTGCCAGCAGCGTAGGGGGCTCTGGGGCCAACGTCCTGACTTTC

V: TRBV30
size: few
J: TRBJ1-1
D: .
CDR3: CAWGNRAAFF
DNA: TGTGCCTGGGGGAATAGGGCAGCTTTCTTT

V: TRBV2
size: few
J: TRBJ1-1
D: .
CDR3: CASSERGVNTEAFF
DNA: TGTGCCAGCAGTGAACGGGGGGTGAACACTGAAGCTTTCTTT

V: TRBV30
size: .
J: TRBJ1-2
D: .
CDR3: CAWNLIPQGGYTF
DNA: TGTGCCTGGAACCTTATCCCACAGGGTGGCTACACCTTC

V: TRBV6-1
size: .
J: TRBJ2-3
D: .
CDR3: CASSESANTQYF
DNA: TGTGCCAGCAGTGAATCCGCCAATACGCAGTATTTT

V: TRBV25-1
size: few
J: TRBJ2-4
D: .
CDR3: CASSAAGGNIQYF
DNA: TGTGCCAGCAGTGCGGCAGGTGGGAACATTCAGTACTTC

V: TRBV29-1
size: .
J: TRBJ1-1
D: .
CDR3: CSVEVRLSDTEAFF
DNA: TGCAGCGTTGAAGTGAGGCTGTCGGACACTGAAGCTTTCTTT

V: TRBV15
size: .
J: TRBJ2-3
D: .
CDR3: CATSSRQSTDTQYF
DNA: TGTGCCACCAGCAGTCGGCAGAGCACAGATACGCAGTATTTT

V: TRBV27
size: .
J: TRBJ2-3
D: .
CDR3: CASSPWVEDTQYF
DNA: TGTGCCAGCAGTCCCTGGGTTGAAGATACGCAGTATTTT

V: TRBV4-1
size: few
J: TRBJ2-1
D: .
CDR3: CASSQGSAKQFF
DNA: TGCGCCAGCAGCCAAGGTTCGGCTAAGCAGTTCTTC

V: TRBV11-2
size: .
J: TRBJ1-5
D: .
CDR3: CASSLGQGSNQPQHF
DNA: TGTGCCAGCAGCTTAGGGCAGGGTTCCAATCAGCCCCAGCATTTT

V: TRBV6-1
size: .
J: TRBJ2-7
D: TRBD2
CDR3: CASSEWAMGFSGGSYEQYF
DNA: TGTGCCAGCAGTGAATGGGCAATGGGGTTTAGCGGGGGATCCTACGAGCAGTACTTC

V: TRBV29-1
size: .
J: TRBJ1-1
D: .
CDR3: CSVDRILNTEAFF
DNA: TGCAGCGTTGATCGCATCCTGAACACTGAAGCTTTCTTT

V: TRBV6-6
size: .
J: TRBJ2-7
D: .
CDR3: CASEYNYEQYF
DNA: TGTGCCAGCGAGTACAACTACGAGCAGTACTTC

V: TRBV15
size: .
J: TRBJ2-5
D: .
CDR3: CATSRPRGTQYF
DNA: TGTGCCACCAGCAGACCCCGGGGGACCCAGTACTTC

V: TRBV7-9
size: .
J: TRBJ1-2
D: .
CDR3: CASSSSGANYGYTF
DNA: TGTGCCAGCAGCTCCTCGGGAGCCAACTATGGCTACACCTTC

V: TRBV5-1
size: .
J: TRBJ1-4
D: .
CDR3: CASSLDVVGGNEKLFF
DNA: TGCGCCAGCAGCTTGGATGTAGTCGGAGGAAATGAAAAACTGTTTTTT

V: TRBV4-2
size: .
J: TRBJ1-5
D: .
CDR3: CASSPFGQANQPQHF
DNA: TGTGCCAGCAGCCCTTTTGGGCAGGCCAATCAGCCCCAGCATTTT

V: TRBV19
size: .
J: TRBJ1-4
D: .
CDR3: CASSIPRGGTNEKLFF
DNA: TGTGCCAGTAGTATACCGCGCGGAGGGACTAATGAAAAACTGTTTTTT

V: TRBV29-1
size: .
J: TRBJ2-2
D: TRBD1
CDR3: CSVRQGDTGELFF
DNA: TGCAGCGTGCGACAGGGTGACACCGGGGAGCTGTTTTTT